This T cell receptor (beta chain) is from a study of blood T cell repertoires in COVID-19 (dated by TCRdb to about 2020). Background on the whole study: Samples covering the acute and convalescent phases of COVID-19 were provided by collaborators in the United States, Italy and Spain. The material from the prospective study consisted of cDNA or gDNA derived from T cells, B-cell-depleted T cells, or PBMCs. Subjects who had been exposed to COVID-19, were actively infected with it, or had recovered from it provided the deeply sampled blood TCRbeta repertoires that made up the dataset. The repertoires were released in a freely available public database meant as a resource for research on the immune response to SARS-CoV-2. The samples were drawn from the first 160 participants of the ongoing ImmuneRACE study and from some 1,300 subjects provided by 6 global collaborators. A de-identified subject ID, COVID-19 status, age in years and sex were almost always included in the sample metadata. Where available, HLA class I and class II types were taken from metadata supplied by the sample provider and were not determined by assay-based typing. The investigation overall reported the following: Clinical and demographic metadata were provided uncurated, with the amount varying by source and participant.

On this clone itself: Its antigen specificity is not known. Base qualities are missing; no much larger clone stands one base away.

TCRbeta CDR3 regions were amplified from genomic DNA by means of the immunoSEQ Assay, a bias-controlled multiplex PCR. Per the original workflow: The number of nucleated cells in each sample was estimated by amplification of reference gene primers within the assay. To quantify the absolute abundance of each unique TCRbeta CDR3 rearrangement, sequence reads were collapsed and filtered. For each sample, productive Simpson clonality was calculated as the square root of Simpson's diversity index over productive rearrangements. The table was pulled from immuneACCESS by TCRdb, which kept in-frame rearrangements only. Such tables lose some clones; where checked, under half of the loss comes from unresolved V genes, and the rest has no known cause. For V, J and clone size, that table is used; D and trimming come from the DNA. This sample lists some 81,000 clones; nearly 95% were detected once. About 4.1% of the sample goes to the ten largest clones.

Whole blood was collected in K2EDTA tubes by collaborating institutions according to the institutions' own protocols. Collaborator samples were shipped for TCRbeta analysis as frozen whole blood, isolated PBMCs, or DNA extracted from either sample type. The TCR originated in a human donor with active COVID-19. The donor label of this sample is uncertain. Specimen: peripheral blood.

The CDR3 is CASSPGDRSLREAFF. The nucleotide sequence reads as follows: TGTGCCAGTAGTCCGGGGGACAGAAGCCTGAGAGAAGCTTTCTTT. The receptor chain draws on TRBV19 and TRBJ1-1; 7 bases in the middle match TRBD1. From V the trimming removes 5 bases and from J it removes 8 bases, while the gene matches leave 14 bases of the junction unaccounted for. The CDR3 numbers 15 residues from cysteine through phenylalanine. Only the CDR3 portion is preserved as DNA: 45 bases, with reading frame beginning at the first base. CDR1 LNHDA and CDR2 SQIVND are derived from the germline V gene (reference sequence).